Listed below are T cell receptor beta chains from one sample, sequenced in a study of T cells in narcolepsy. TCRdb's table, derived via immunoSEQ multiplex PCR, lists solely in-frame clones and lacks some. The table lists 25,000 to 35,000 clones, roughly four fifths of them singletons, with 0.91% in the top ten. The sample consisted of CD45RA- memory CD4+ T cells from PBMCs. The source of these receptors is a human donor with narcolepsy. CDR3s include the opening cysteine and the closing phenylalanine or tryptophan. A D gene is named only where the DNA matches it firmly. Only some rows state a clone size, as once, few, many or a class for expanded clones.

CDR3 protein: CASSLKAMNTEAFF; CDR3 DNA: TGTGCCAGCAGCCTTAAGGCTATGAACACTGAAGCTTTCTTT; V gene: TRBV13; clone size: NA; J gene: TRBJ1-1; D gene: NA
CDR3 protein: CASSVRGNQPQHF; CDR3 DNA: TGTGCCAGCAGCGTCCGGGGTAATCAGCCCCAGCATTTT; V gene: TRBV7-2; clone size: NA; J gene: TRBJ1-5; D gene: NA
CDR3 protein: CAISESDRGATDTQYF; CDR3 DNA: TGTGCCATCAGTGAGTCAGACAGGGGAGCCACAGATACGCAGTATTTT; V gene: TRBV10-3; clone size: NA; J gene: TRBJ2-3; D gene: TRBD1
CDR3 protein: CASRAPSGAGGSPLHF; CDR3 DNA: TGTGCCAGTAGAGCACCGTCGGGGGCAGGGGGTTCACCCCTCCACTTT; V gene: TRBV19; clone size: NA; J gene: TRBJ1-6; D gene: TRBD1
CDR3 protein: CAISEAGSSTDTQYF; CDR3 DNA: TGTGCCATCTCTGAGGCGGGGTCGAGCACAGATACGCAGTATTTT; V gene: TRBV10-3; clone size: few; J gene: TRBJ2-3; D gene: NA
CDR3 protein: CASSYAGGNYEQYF; CDR3 DNA: TGTGCCAGCAGCTACGCCGGGGGAAACTACGAGCAGTACTTC; V gene: TRBV11-3; clone size: NA; J gene: TRBJ2-7; D gene: NA
CDR3 protein: CASSLESPGTQYF; CDR3 DNA: TGTGCCAGCAGTTTAGAGTCCCCGGGGACCCAGTACTTC; V gene: TRBV28; clone size: NA; J gene: TRBJ2-5; D gene: NA
CDR3 protein: CANSRGMNEQFF; CDR3 DNA: TGTGCCAATTCCAGGGGTATGAATGAGCAGTTCTTC; V gene: TRBV6-1; clone size: NA; J gene: TRBJ2-1; D gene: NA
CDR3 protein: CASSSTSGGPPYEQYF; CDR3 DNA: TGTGCCAGCAGCTCGACTAGCGGGGGGCCCCCCTACGAGCAGTACTTC; V gene: TRBV7-2; clone size: NA; J gene: TRBJ2-7; D gene: TRBD2
CDR3 protein: CASSRGGYGTEAFF; CDR3 DNA: TGTGCCAGCAGCAGGGGGGGCTATGGCACTGAAGCTTTCTTT; V gene: TRBV28; clone size: NA; J gene: TRBJ1-1; D gene: TRBD1
CDR3 protein: CASNRDRGQVETQYF; CDR3 DNA: TGTGCCAGCAACCGGGACAGGGGGCAAGTAGAGACCCAGTACTTC; V gene: TRBV2; clone size: NA; J gene: TRBJ2-5; D gene: TRBD1
CDR3 protein: CASSLGTTETQYF; CDR3 DNA: TGTGCCAGCAGCTTAGGGACCACGGAGACCCAGTACTTC; V gene: TRBV7-2; clone size: NA; J gene: TRBJ2-5; D gene: NA
CDR3 protein: CASSEGWGGKLFF; CDR3 DNA: TGTGCCAGCAGTGAAGGATGGGGCGGGAAACTGTTTTTT; V gene: TRBV6-1; clone size: NA; J gene: TRBJ1-4; D gene: NA
CDR3 protein: CAPHRRPPQHF; CDR3 DNA: TGCGCGCCCCACAGGCGACCGCCCCAGCATTTT; V gene: TRBV7-6; clone size: NA; J gene: TRBJ1-5; D gene: NA
CDR3 protein: CASSEEWFGRELTNYGYTF; CDR3 DNA: TGTGCCAGCAGTGAAGAATGGTTTGGCCGTGAGCTGACGAACTATGGCTACACCTTC; V gene: TRBV6-1; clone size: NA; J gene: TRBJ1-2; D gene: NA
CDR3 protein: CASSPPLGGPYEQYF; CDR3 DNA: TGTGCCAGCTCACCACCGTTAGGGGGACCCTACGAGCAGTACTTC; V gene: TRBV18; clone size: NA; J gene: TRBJ2-7; D gene: NA
CDR3 protein: CASTTTENSGNTIYF; CDR3 DNA: TGTGCCAGCACCACGACAGAAAACTCTGGAAACACCATATATTTT; V gene: TRBV6-5; clone size: once; J gene: TRBJ1-3; D gene: NA
CDR3 protein: CASSLGRGREGYTF; CDR3 DNA: TGTGCCAGCAGCTTGGGCAGGGGGCGCGAAGGCTACACCTTC; V gene: TRBV7-2; clone size: NA; J gene: TRBJ1-2; D gene: TRBD1
CDR3 protein: CASSGMGGAFSSYEQYF; CDR3 DNA: TGTGCCAGCAGCGGAATGGGGGGGGCTTTTAGCTCCTACGAGCAGTACTTC; V gene: TRBV2; clone size: NA; J gene: TRBJ2-7; D gene: NA
CDR3 protein: CASSPVGQGSGEQYF; CDR3 DNA: TGTGCCAGCTCACCGGTGGGACAGGGGTCTGGAGAGCAGTACTTC; V gene: TRBV18; clone size: few; J gene: TRBJ2-7; D gene: TRBD1